The T cell receptor (beta chain) described here comes from a study of cytomegalovirus exposure and HLA in healthy donors. Study-wide points: Judged likely to be a sequencing artifact was a cluster of highly shared sequence variants. It was confirmed in vitro that a few of the CMV-associated chains were specific for CMV antigens. What a later analysis reportedly showed was that an Asian-associated ancestry cluster had fewer N-insertions than the approximately 720-donor mean.

Germline trimming cut 6 bases from V and 4 bases from J; bases unmatched to any gene: 2. CDR1 is MNHEY, CDR2 SMNVEV, per germline (reference sequence). This CDR3 has 14 amino acids. In regard to this clone: Antigen unknown.

Each donor's status was that of a healthy bone marrow donor. The PCR employed 60 Vbeta primers together with 13 Jbeta primers. TCRdb's copy holds only in-frame clones and misses some; the assay was immunoSEQ multiplex PCR. The table has under 55,000 clones, 60% to 75% seen once; the top ten hold about 9.3%. The receptor was isolated from a woman aged 45-60 years in good health and CMV-seronegative. Sample: PBMCs. The chain joins TRBV27 to TRBJ2-1; 11 bases are a match to TRBD2. The CDR3 DNA reads as TGTGCCAGCAGAGGGACTAGCGGATACAATGAGCAGTTCTTC. It codes for CASRGTSGYNEQFF.